This TCR beta chain was sequenced for a study of spatial heterogeneity in lung cancer. About the study: Matched bulk RNA-seq gave a T cell module score that correlated strongly with tumor-region TCR transcript counts. The average appearance count of each unique TCR and UMI combination in raw reads was more than eight. Study observations and caveats: Mutation tallies in tumors tracked expanded intratumoral alpha and beta TCR counts.

This clonotype appeared many times. The target antigen is unknown. The time point is: sample taken at primary tumor resection. Germline V CDR1 and CDR2: MGHRA, YSYEKL. Trimming pared 1 base from V and 4 bases from J, leaving 6 bases between. The CDR3 length is 13 residues. Each CDR3 protein is one row after TCRdb ran MiXCR on the 5' RACE reads. The repertoire holds more than 15,000 distinct CDR3 sequences, 6% to 7% seen once, with 6.8% in the top ten. The source material was lung tumor tissue, sampled at surgery. V and J are TRBV4-1 and TRBJ2-3, with a tentative D call TRBD1 (5 bases). The origin of this receptor is a male donor with early-stage non-small cell lung cancer. CDR3 nucleotide sequence: TGCGCCAGCAGCCAAGTGACAGCAGATACGCAGTATTTT. Amino acid sequence: CASSQVTADTQYF.